Following are 31 T cell receptor beta chains from one sample sequenced in a study of spatial heterogeneity in lung cancer. Study-wide results and limits: Expanded intratumoral alpha and beta TCR counts tracked tumor mutation counts.

MiXCR was run by TCRdb on the 5' RACE reads, yielding one entry per CDR3 protein. The repertoire includes about 7,000 distinct CDR3 sequences, around 13% of them detected once, and 7.5% to 10% sits in the top ten. Time point meaning: sample taken at primary tumor resection. No antigen is known for these receptors. The sequences come from lung tumor tissue, collected at surgery. These receptors all stem from a male donor with early-stage non-small cell lung cancer.

This clonotype was recorded once. In a library made to pick up alpha chains, this beta chain is a stray read with a size that means little. This chain uses TRBV6-6 with TRBJ1-1; D gene ambiguous. The germline V and J ends were trimmed by 4 bases and 3 bases, with 6 bases remaining between them. Per the germline V gene, CDR1 is MNHNY and CDR2 is SVGAGI (reference sequence). The CDR3 extends over 12 amino acids. The CDR3 DNA reads as TGTGCCAGCAGTTCCCGGGACACTGAAGCTTTCTTT. Translation: CASSSRDTEAFF.

This clonotype was seen at least ten times. This beta chain is an off-target read within a library intended for alpha chains, so its frequency means little. CDR3 loop: CASSFPGLAPDNEQFF. The CDR3 region has the DNA TGTGCCAGCAGTTTCCCGGGACTAGCCCCCGACAATGAGCAGTTCTTC. The rearrangement uses TRBV12-3 or TRBV12-4 and TRBJ2-1; TRBD2 matches 9 bases. The CDR3 is 16 residues long. The V segment lost 3 bases and the J segment 5 bases; nucleotides outside the gene matches: 8.

The sample holds many counts of this clonotype. Since it is a stray read in a library aimed at alpha chains, this beta chain has a size that is not meaningful. The chain is built from TRBV6-1 and TRBJ2-1; a weak D match, TRBD2 (7 bases). The CDR3 totals 17 residues. CDR1 MNHNS and CDR2 SASEGT come from the germline V gene. The V end lost 7 bases, the J end lost 7 bases, and 26 bases lay between the germline ends. The CDR3 coding sequence is TGTGCCAGCATAAGAGGGGGAAGGCGGGAGTTGCAGAATGAGCAGTTCTTC. This sequence encodes CASIRGGRRELQNEQFF.

By frequency in the sample, this clonotype is medium-sized. This beta chain turned up in a library designed for alpha chains; as an off-target read, its abundance says little. V and J are TRBV20-1 and TRBJ1-3; no firm D call. The germline CDR1 and CDR2 sequences are DFQATT and SNEGSKA (reference sequence). V lost 2 bases and J 0 bases, leaving 2 bases between the germline ends. CDR3 size: 12 residues. The CDR3 sequence is CSARTSGNTIYF. DNA for the CDR3: TGCAGTGCTAGAACCTCTGGAAACACCATATATTTT.

This clonotype was detected many times. Because the library targeted alpha chains, this beta chain is an off-target read whose size means little. J is TRBJ1-2 and V is TRBV2; D ambiguous. V gave up 7 bases and J gave up 4 bases, with 4 bases separating them. Germline CDR1 reads SNHLY; CDR2 reads FYNNEI. This CDR3 region has 10 residues. CDR3 residues: CASTSYGYTF. The CDR3 DNA reads as TGTGCCAGCACAAGCTATGGCTACACCTTC.

This clonotype showed up many times. For a library built for alpha chains, this beta chain is a stray read; little rests on its size. This chain joins TRBV9 and TRBJ2-3, with D perhaps matching TRBD2 (7 bases). There are 12 residues in the CDR3. V was shortened by 7 bases and J by 2 bases, with 8 bases between the two germline ends. CDR1 is SGDLS, CDR2 YYNGEE, per germline. The CDR3, as DNA: TGTGCCAGCGGGGGGGCCACAGATACGCAGTATTTT. It encodes CASGGATDTQYF.

Turning to this clonotype: Because the library targeted alpha chains, this beta chain is an off-target read whose size means little. The chain carries TRBV13 and TRBJ1-1; D is ambiguous. The V gene lost 5 bases and the J gene lost 3 bases, with 10 bases spanning the gap. The CDR3 loop spans 13 amino acids. Germline V gene data show CDR1 as PRHDT and CDR2 as FYEKMQ (reference sequence). The CDR3 DNA reads as TGTGCCAGCAGCCCTGTGAGTTACACTGAAGCTTTCTTT. Protein: CASSPVSYTEAFF.

In its sample, this clonotype was seen many times. Because this beta chain is a stray read in a library intended to capture alpha chains, its abundance should not be given much weight. V is TRBV28 and J is TRBJ2-3; 7 nucleotides align to TRBD1. The CDR3 consists of 15 residues. Germline loops: CDR1 MDHEN, CDR2 SYDVKM. V lost 2 bases and J lost 3; bases outside the gene matches: 5. CDR3 sequence: CASSLTRGRTDTQYF. The CDR3 DNA reads TGTGCCAGCAGTTTAACAAGGGGGCGGACAGATACGCAGTATTTT.

This clonotype has ten or more counts. With the library built for alpha chains, this beta chain is off target and its frequency is not meaningful. The V gene is TRBV5-1, the J gene TRBJ2-3, with D perhaps matching TRBD1 or TRBD2 (5 bases each). The CDR3 length is 15 residues. Germline V lookup: CDR1 SGHRS, CDR2 YFSETQ. Trimming pared 3 bases from V and 3 bases from J, leaving 14 bases between. CDR3 nucleotide sequence: TGCGCCAGCAGCTCACTGGGACGTGCTACAGATACGCAGTATTTT. The encoded protein is CASSSLGRATDTQYF.

This clonotype was seen ten or more times. This beta chain represents an off-target read in a library built for alpha chains; its size is of limited meaning. The rearrangement joins TRBV6-1 to TRBJ1-2, with D possibly TRBD1 on 5 matching bases. Germline loops: CDR1 MNHNS, CDR2 SASEGT. The CDR3 contains 14 residues. Trimming cost V 2 bases and J 3 bases, with 10 bases left between them. The CDR3 nucleotides are TGTGCCAGCAGTGAAAGAACAGGAGACTATGGCTACACCTTC. Protein sequence: CASSERTGDYGYTF.

This clonotype has ten or more counts. This beta chain turned up in a library designed for alpha chains; as an off-target read, its abundance says little. CDR3 residues: CASSLDAGPGEQYV. In DNA, the CDR3 is TGCGCCAGCAGCTTGGACGCAGGGCCGGGCGAGCAGTACGTC. V usage is TRBV5-1 and J usage is TRBJ2-7, with D possibly TRBD1 on 5 matching bases. Germline CDR1 and CDR2: SGHRS and YFSETQ. V dropped 0 bases and J dropped 6 bases, with 13 bases sitting between them. The CDR3 consists of 14 residues.

This clonotype was detected ten times or more. Being off target in a library aimed at alpha chains, this beta chain has a size of little meaning. The genes are TRBV25-1 and TRBJ1-1; 8 bases agree with TRBD1. Losses at the gene ends were 5 bases for V and 5 bases for J; bases not matched to a gene: 7. The CDR3 is 14 amino acids. Germline V CDR1 and CDR2: MGHDK, SYGVNS. CDR3 in amino acids: CASSQRTGRTEAFF. The DNA of the CDR3 is TGTGCCAGCAGTCAAAGGACAGGGAGGACTGAAGCTTTCTTT.

This clonotype ranks as medium-sized. For a library built for alpha chains, this beta chain is a stray read; little rests on its size. The V and J genes are TRBV10-1 and TRBJ2-3, with D tentatively TRBD1 (5 bases). Germline V gene data show CDR1 as WNHNN and CDR2 as SYGVQD (reference sequence). V was pared by 6 bases and J by 6 bases, with 7 bases between. The CDR3 covers 11 residues. As DNA, the CDR3 is TGCGCCAGCAGCAAGGGGGATACGCAGTATTTT. Its protein is CASSKGDTQYF.

By proportion, this clonotype is medium-sized. This beta chain is a stray sequence in a library constructed for alpha chains; its clone size is not meaningful. The rearrangement uses TRBV4-1 and TRBJ1-5, with D unresolved. There are 14 residues in the CDR3. Trimming left V 2 bases short and J 0 bases short, with 5 bases between. The germline V gene has CDR1 MGHRA and CDR2 YSYEKL. CDR3 nucleotide sequence: TGCGCCAGCAGCCAACCGGTTAGCAATCAGCCCCAGCATTTT. Residues: CASSQPVSNQPQHF.

This clonotype was observed at least ten times. This beta chain came through as a stray read in a library set up for alpha chains, and its size says little. The gene calls are TRBV28 and TRBJ2-7; TRBD2 aligns across 12 bases. CDR3 size: 15 residues. The V gene's germline CDR1 is MDHEN and CDR2 SYDVKM. The V and J ends lost 5 bases and 5 bases, in that order; junction bases with no gene match: 7. CDR3 bases: TGTGCCAGCAGTCTAGCGGGAGGGAAGCGTGACGAGCAGTACTTC. Translated, it gives CASSLAGGKRDEQYF.

At least ten counts were recorded for this clonotype. The size of this beta chain means little, since it is a stray read in a library made for alpha chains. The V and J genes are TRBV10-3 and TRBJ1-1, with 9 bases lining up with TRBD1. V lost 0 bases to trimming and J lost 2 bases; unmatched junction nucleotides: 4. This CDR3 has 16 residues. Germline V gene lookup returns CDR1 ENHRY and CDR2 SYGVKD. The CDR3 here is CAISESHRGPNTEAFF. The CDR3 nucleotides read TGTGCCATCAGTGAGTCACACAGGGGGCCCAACACTGAAGCTTTCTTT.

This clonotype is medium-sized in the sample. The library was prepared for alpha chains; this beta chain is a stray read, so its frequency means little. The chain uses TRBV7-9 and TRBJ1-4; D not resolved. The V and J ends lost 5 bases and 0 bases respectively, with 7 bases between them. Germline V lookup: CDR1 SEHNR, CDR2 FQNEAQ (reference sequence). This CDR3 is built from 14 residues. DNA for the CDR3: TGTGCCAGCAGCAACCTTGCAACTAATGAAAAACTGTTTTTT. It translates to CASSNLATNEKLFF.

In this sample, this clonotype is medium-sized. This beta chain turned up in a library designed for alpha chains; as an off-target read, its abundance says little. This rearrangement joins TRBV4-2 to TRBJ1-5; weak D call: TRBD1 (6 bases). The CDR3 loop spans 15 amino acids. The germline gives CDR1 LGHNA, CDR2 YNFKEQ. V was shortened by 1 base and J by 7 bases, with 14 bases between the two germline ends. The CDR3, as DNA: TGTGCCAGCAGCCAAGGGCGGGGGGCTCACCAGCCCCAGCATTTT. Translating gives CASSQGRGAHQPQHF.

This clonotype was observed many times. Since the library was made to target alpha chains, this beta chain is a stray read and its abundance is not meaningful. The chain combines TRBV2 with TRBJ2-5, with D tentatively TRBD1 (5 bases). The germline V and J ends were trimmed by 2 bases and 4 bases, with 11 bases remaining between them. Per germline, CDR1 SNHLY and CDR2 FYNNEI. The CDR3 totals 14 residues. The CDR3 nucleotides are TGTGCCAGCAGTGAAAAGGCAGGGCGAGAGACCCAGTACTTC. Translated: CASSEKAGRETQYF.

This clonotype was seen at least ten times. Found in a library prepared for alpha chains, this beta chain is an off-target read, and its abundance has little meaning. J is TRBJ2-5 and V is TRBV2; 7 nucleotides align to TRBD1. There are 15 residues in the CDR3. Germline V gene data show CDR1 as SNHLY and CDR2 as FYNNEI. With 6 bases clipped from V and 4 bases from J, the junction kept 11 bases outside the gene matches. The CDR3 DNA is TGTGCCAGCAGAGAACAGGGGAGAGGAGGAGAGACCCAGTACTTC. Amino acid sequence: CASREQGRGGETQYF.

This clonotype was seen ten or more times. This beta chain appears as a stray read in a library generated for alpha chains; its size is not informative. This rearrangement joins TRBV20-1 to TRBJ1-5; D gene unclear. This CDR3 comprises 14 residues. Between the trimmed V and J ends, which lost 8 bases and 0 bases, there was a span of 14 bases. Germline-derived CDR1 and CDR2 are DFQATT and SNEGSKA (reference sequence). CDR3 nucleotide sequence: TGCAGTACCGGAAGGACCCGTAGCAATCAGCCCCAGCATTTT. Translating it yields CSTGRTRSNQPQHF.

This clonotype ranks as medium-sized. This beta chain represents an off-target read in a library built for alpha chains; its size is of limited meaning. The V and J genes are TRBV6-5 and TRBJ2-1; no reliable D call. CDR1 is MNHEY, CDR2 SVGAGI, per germline. The V end lost 0 bases, the J end lost 12 bases, and 9 bases lay between the germline ends. The CDR3 extends over 12 amino acids. The CDR3 DNA follows: TGTGCCAGCAGTTACTCTGACGGTGGGCAGTTCTTC. Translated, it gives CASSYSDGGQFF.

This clonotype was detected a few times. The size of this beta chain means little, since it is a stray read in a library made for alpha chains. This chain uses TRBV12-3 or TRBV12-4 with TRBJ1-2; no reliable D call. V lost 5 bases and J lost 0, with 7 bases in between. The CDR3 is 13 residues long. The CDR3 DNA is TGTGCCAGCAGTCTCGGGACTAACTATGGCTACACCTTC. Amino acids: CASSLGTNYGYTF.

The sample holds many counts of this clonotype. Found in a library prepared for alpha chains, this beta chain is an off-target read, and its abundance has little meaning. The V and J genes are TRBV3-1 and TRBJ1-5, with TRBD1 matching over 9 bases. Per the germline V gene, CDR1 is LGHDT and CDR2 is YNNKEL (reference sequence). The V and J ends lost 6 bases and 2 bases, in that order; junction bases with no gene match: 5. The CDR3 runs to 15 residues. CDR3 DNA sequence: TGTGCCAGCAGGTCGGGACAGGGAGGCAATCAGCCCCAGCATTTT. Its protein is CASRSGQGGNQPQHF.

On this clonotype: This beta chain is a stray read from a library made for alpha chains; its abundance is not meaningful. V is TRBV6-5 and J is TRBJ1-6; D is ambiguous. Germline CDR1 reads MNHEY; CDR2 reads SVGAGI. V was trimmed by 4 bases and J by 7 bases, leaving 17 bases between them. The CDR3 loop spans 16 amino acids. The CDR3 coding sequence is TGTGCCAGCAGTTTCAAACTCGGAACGGGAAATTCACCCCTCCACTTT. Translation: CASSFKLGTGNSPLHF.

This clonotype was counted at least ten times. This beta chain slipped into a library made for alpha chains as a stray read, so its size is not meaningful. The chain joins TRBV24-1 to TRBJ2-1, with TRBD2 matching 7 bases. V dropped 3 bases and J dropped 1; count of bases not matched to a gene: 8. There are 17 residues in the CDR3. Germline V gene lookup returns CDR1 KGHDR and CDR2 SFDVKD. CDR3 amino acids: CATSDGGRTSSYNEQFF. In DNA, the CDR3 is TGTGCCACCAGTGATGGGGGACGGACTAGTTCCTACAATGAGCAGTTCTTC.

On this clonotype: The library was built for alpha chains, so this beta chain is an off-target read and its size means little. The chain is built from TRBV6-1 and TRBJ2-7; 9 bases are shared with TRBD2. CDR1 is MNHNS, CDR2 SASEGT, per germline. V dropped 0 bases and J dropped 11; count of bases not matched to a gene: 8. The CDR3 sequence is 14 residues long. CDR3 sequence: CASSEASRGGLEYF. The CDR3 DNA sequence: TGTGCCAGCAGTGAAGCGTCGCGGGGGGGCCTCGAGTACTTC.

There are many counts of this clonotype. In a library made to pick up alpha chains, this beta chain is a stray read with a size that means little. The J gene is TRBJ1-4, the V gene TRBV28, with D unresolved. The CDR3 is 14 amino acids. The ends were cut back, 7 bases at V and 7 bases at J, with 16 bases in the middle. The germline V gene has CDR1 MDHEN and CDR2 SYDVKM. CDR3: CASIPSIWGEKLFF. CDR3 bases: TGTGCCAGCATTCCCTCCATCTGGGGTGAAAAACTGTTTTTT.

Many counts were recorded for this clonotype. Found in a library prepared for alpha chains, this beta chain is an off-target read, and its abundance has little meaning. V is TRBV20-1 and J is TRBJ2-5; 10 bases agree with TRBD1. Looked up from germline, CDR1 is DFQATT and CDR2 is SNEGSKA (reference sequence). V gave up 2 bases and J gave up 2 bases; unmatched junction bases: 2. The CDR3 has 14 residues. The CDR3 loop reads CSARPGQGQETQYF. The CDR3 coding sequence is TGCAGTGCTAGACCGGGACAGGGGCAAGAGACCCAGTACTTC.

This clonotype has a count of ten or more. This beta chain is an unintended read in a library built for alpha chains; its size means little. CDR3 DNA sequence: TGTGCCAGCAGCTTAAGGGGGATTACCGGGGAGCTGTTTTTT. It translates to CASSLRGITGELFF. V gene TRBV11-3 combines with J gene TRBJ2-2; possibly TRBD1 for D (6 bases). Germline loops: CDR1 SGHNT, CDR2 YENEEA. The CDR3 consists of 14 residues. The V end lost 2 bases, the J end lost 5 bases, and 9 bases lay between the germline ends. The complete variable domain, with remaining parts taken from reference TRBV11-3 and TRBJ2-2, reads EAGVVQSPRYKIIEKKQPVAFWCNPISGHNTLYWYLQNLGQGPELLIRYENEEAVDDSQLPKDRFSAERLKGVDSTLKIQPAELGDSAVYLCASSLRGITGELFFGEGSRLTVL.

This clonotype was counted at least ten times. This beta chain is a stray sequence in a library constructed for alpha chains; its clone size is not meaningful. The J gene is TRBJ1-2, the V gene TRBV11-2, with D perhaps matching TRBD1 (6 bases). V lost 2 bases to trimming and J lost 2 bases, with 9 bases between them. The CDR3 runs to 14 residues. The germline CDR1 and CDR2 sequences are SGHAT and FQNNGV. CDR3: CASSLQGQNYGYTF. The CDR3 DNA sequence: TGTGCCAGCAGCTTACAAGGACAGAACTATGGCTACACCTTC.